In this sample, the clone carrying this TCR beta chain turned up a few times. Germline CDR1 reads SQVTM; CDR2 reads ANQGSEA. CDR3 length: 16 amino acids. Trimming shortened V by 6 bases and J by 4 bases, and 19 bases separated the two germline ends. TCR beta CDR3 sequences were amplified from RNA transcripts. The HTBI primer set served for first-round RT-PCR of the TCR CDR3. TCRdb re-called the multiplex PCR reads with MiXCR, one entry per CDR3 protein. The table includes about 600,000 distinct CDR3 sequences, over 12% detected once. This record comes from a study of T cells in Graves' hyperthyroidism and ophthalmopathy.

The V gene is TRBV29-1, the J gene TRBJ2-6; a weak D match, TRBD1 (5 bases). The origin of this receptor is a woman aged 18-30 years with Graves' ophthalmopathy. Sequenced input: blood. Written as DNA, the CDR3 is TGCAGCGTGCAGACAGTCCCCCTCTGGGGGGCCAACGTCCTGACTTTC. It encodes CSVQTVPLWGANVLTF.